Included here is one TCR beta chain sequence, with context. The source of the sample is a study of CD8+ T cells in alopecia areata. Study in general: Treated patients swallowed 5 to 10 mg of oral tofacitinib twice daily.

Obtained from alopecia areata patients were lesional scalp punch biopsies along with peripheral blood. Sorted populations comprised CD4+ and CD8+ T cells obtained from PBMCs. Reverse transcription of extracted RNA yielded cDNA, which provided the sequencing template. Profiled with immunoSEQ multiplex PCR; TCRdb holds only in-frame clones, not every one. The sample includes roughly 180,000 clones, more than 60% of them seen just once. Germline CDR1 and CDR2: SGHDT and YYEEEE. Losses at the gene ends were 4 bases for V and 0 bases for J; bases not matched to a gene: 8. The CDR3 has 19 amino acids. The chain has TRBV5-6 and TRBJ2-6; the match to TRBD2 covers 12 bases. The sample here was CD4+ T cells sorted from blood, taken at week 0. This TCR was sampled from a human donor with alopecia areata. The chain's CDR3 is CASSLVTSGGHSGANVLTF. DNA of the CDR3: TGTGCCAGCAGCCTAGTGACTAGCGGGGGCCACTCTGGGGCCAACGTCCTGACTTTC.